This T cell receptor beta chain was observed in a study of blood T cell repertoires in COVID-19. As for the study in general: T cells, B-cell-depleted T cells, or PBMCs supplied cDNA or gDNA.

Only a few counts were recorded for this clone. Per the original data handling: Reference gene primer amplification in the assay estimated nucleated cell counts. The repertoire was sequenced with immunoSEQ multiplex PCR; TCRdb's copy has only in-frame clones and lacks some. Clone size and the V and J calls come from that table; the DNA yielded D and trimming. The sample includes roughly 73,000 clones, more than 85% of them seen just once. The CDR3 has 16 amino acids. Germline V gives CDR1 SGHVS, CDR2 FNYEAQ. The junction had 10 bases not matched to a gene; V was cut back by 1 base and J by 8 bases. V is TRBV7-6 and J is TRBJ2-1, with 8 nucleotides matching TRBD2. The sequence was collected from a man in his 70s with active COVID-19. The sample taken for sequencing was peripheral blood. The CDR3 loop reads CASSLGLGSGGDEQFF. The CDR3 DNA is TGTGCCAGCAGCTTAGGCTTGGGAAGCGGGGGCGATGAGCAGTTCTTC. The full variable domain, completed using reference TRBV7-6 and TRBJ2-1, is GAGVSQSPRYKVTKRGQDVALRCDPISGHVSLYWYRQALGQGPEFLTYFNYEAQQDKSGLPNDRFSAERPEGSISTLTIQRTEQRDSAMYRCASSLGLGSGGDEQFFGPGTRLTVL.